Each of the 20 T cell receptor beta chains below was sequenced from the same sample in a study of blood T cell repertoires in COVID-19. Here immunoSEQ multiplex PCR was the method, and the copy in TCRdb shows in-frame clones only, minus some. The table has 70,000 or so clones, roughly 85% seen once. Sequencing was performed on peripheral blood. These receptor sequences come from a woman of 80 years or more with active or convalescent COVID-19.

This clone appeared once. This sequence joins TRBV28 and TRBJ2-4; D uncertain. V shed 5 bases and J shed 8 bases, with 16 bases lying between them. The CDR3 is 14 amino acids. Germline CDR1 and CDR2: MDHEN and SYDVKM. The CDR3 spells CASSPGSTWDIQYF. CDR3 DNA sequence: TGTGCCAGCAGTCCCGGGTCCACATGGGACATTCAGTACTTC.

This sequence joins TRBV6-5 and TRBJ1-1; D unresolved. The V end was cut by 3 bases, the J end by 3 bases, with 11 bases between. CDR1 MNHEY and CDR2 SVGAGI come from the germline V gene. CDR3 length: 14 amino acids. CDR3 nucleotides: TGTGCCAGCAGTTATTATTCGGGAGACACTGAAGCTTTCTTT. It translates to CASSYYSGDTEAFF.

The gene calls are TRBV28 and TRBJ1-6, with 10 positions matching TRBD1. The germline V gene encodes CDR1 MDHEN and CDR2 SYDVKM. The V and J ends lost 3 bases and 7 bases, in that order; junction bases with no gene match: 3. CDR3 length equals 15 residues. CDR3 DNA sequence: TGTGCCAGCAGTTTCCCGGGACAGGGGAATTCACCCCTCCACTTT. This gives the protein CASSFPGQGNSPLHF.

J is TRBJ2-5 and V is TRBV6-5; D possibly corresponds to TRBD2 (6 bases). The V end was cut by 0 bases, the J end by 1 base, with 9 bases between. Germline V gene lookup returns CDR1 MNHEY and CDR2 SVGAGI. The CDR3 totals 15 residues. CDR3 loop: CASSYSWGGQETQYF. The CDR3 DNA reads TGTGCCAGCAGTTACTCGTGGGGAGGCCAAGAGACCCAGTACTTC.

This clone was counted a few times. V and J are TRBV6-2 or TRBV6-3 and TRBJ2-7, with TRBD1 matching over 10 bases. This CDR3 has 16 residues. The J segment lost 4 bases and the V segment lost 5 bases, leaving 11 bases of the junction unmatched. Germline CDR1 reads MNHEY; CDR2 reads SVGEGT. CDR3 sequence (DNA): TGTGCCAGCAGTAGTCGCGGGGGACAGGGGTTGTACGAGCAGTACTTC. Protein product: CASSSRGGQGLYEQYF.

The V and J genes are TRBV6-5 and TRBJ2-3, with TRBD1 as a possible D gene (5 bases). V lost 4 bases and J 4 bases, leaving 15 bases between the germline ends. CDR3 length: 15 residues. From germline, CDR1 is MNHEY and CDR2 SVGAGI. CDR3 nucleotides: TGTGCCAGCAGTTGGGGCCGCAGGGCCCCAGATACGCAGTATTTT. Translation: CASSWGRRAPDTQYF.

The rearrangement joins TRBV28 to TRBJ1-5; D perhaps matches TRBD1 (6 bases). The germline V gene has CDR1 MDHEN and CDR2 SYDVKM. The CDR3 has 13 residues. V was pared by 8 bases and J by 5 bases, with 13 bases between. CDR3: CASSGQMDQPQHF. The CDR3 DNA reads TGTGCCAGCTCTGGACAGATGGATCAGCCCCAGCATTTT.

This rearrangement joins TRBV5-1 to TRBJ1-1, with D possibly being TRBD1 (6 bases). The CDR3 sequence is 15 residues long. Trimming shortened V by 9 bases and J by 4 bases, and 22 bases separated the two germline ends. Germline CDR1 SGHRS, CDR2 YFSETQ. This CDR3 is CATTAGGGLTTEAFF. The CDR3 bases are TGCGCCACCACAGCTGGGGGGGGGCTAACCACTGAAGCTTTCTTT.

The V and J genes are TRBV5-6 and TRBJ1-5; D possibly corresponds to TRBD1 (6 bases). The germline gives CDR1 SGHDT, CDR2 YYEEEE. The V end lost 4 bases, the J end lost 6 bases, and 11 bases lay between the germline ends. This CDR3 is 13 amino acids long. The CDR3 DNA follows: TGTGCCAGCAGCCGGACAGTAAGTCAGCCCCAGCATTTT. As protein: CASSRTVSQPQHF.

This sequence joins TRBV3-1 (or the pseudogene TRBV3-2) and TRBJ2-3; 11 bases line up with TRBD1. Germline V lookup: CDR1 LGHDT, CDR2 YNNKEL (reference sequence). With V trimmed by 4 bases and J by 13 bases, 4 bases remained unmatched. The CDR3 has 12 residues. The CDR3 DNA sequence: TGTGCCAGCAGCCCAGGACAGGGGGCGGAGTATTTT. Its translation: CASSPGQGAEYF.

The rearrangement joins TRBV30 to TRBJ1-2; no reliable D call. Germline values: CDR1 GTSNPN, CDR2 SVGIG (reference sequence). V gave up 2 bases and J gave up 0 bases, with 10 bases separating them. The CDR3 consists of 14 residues. CDR3 in amino acids: CAWSRQVANYGYTF. CDR3 sequence (DNA): TGTGCCTGGAGTAGGCAGGTAGCTAACTATGGCTACACCTTC.

The table lists this clone with a few counts. Other DNA sequences from this sample encode an identical CDR3 as well. The chain carries TRBV28 and TRBJ2-7; D ambiguous. The CDR3 contains 13 residues. Germline CDR1 MDHEN, CDR2 SYDVKM. Trimming left V 3 bases short and J 4 bases short, with 10 bases between. CDR3 nucleotides: TGTGCCAGCAGTTTGGGCACTTCTTACGAGCAGTACTTC. The encoded protein is CASSLGTSYEQYF.

V and J are TRBV6-6 and TRBJ1-5; D is possibly TRBD1 (5 bases). Germline CDR1 reads MNHNY; CDR2 reads SVGAGI (reference sequence). Trimming took off 2 bases at V and 9 bases at J, with 14 bases between the two ends. This CDR3 region has 14 residues. The CDR3 region has the DNA TGTGCCAGCAGTTACGGTAACGGGGGGACGCCCCAGCATTTT. Translating it yields CASSYGNGGTPQHF.

The gene calls are TRBV19 and TRBJ2-2; no reliable D call. The CDR3 sequence is 15 residues long. Germline-derived CDR1 and CDR2 are LNHDA and SQIVND (reference sequence). V was cut by 5 bases and J by 1 base, with 11 bases left in between. The CDR3 loop reads CASSFGRLNTGELFF. In DNA, the CDR3 is TGTGCCAGTAGTTTCGGCAGGTTGAACACCGGGGAGCTGTTTTTT. Full variable domain (remainder filled in from reference TRBV19 and TRBJ2-2): DGGITQSPKYLFRKEGQNVTLSCEQNLNHDAMYWYRQDPGQGLRLIYYSQIVNDFQKGDIAEGYSVSREKKESFPLTVTSAQKNPTAFYLCASSFGRLNTGELFFGEGSRLTVL.

The chain carries TRBV19 and TRBJ1-2, with D possibly being TRBD1 (5 bases). There are 16 residues in the CDR3. Germline loops: CDR1 LNHDA, CDR2 SQIVND (reference sequence). Deletions cut 2 bases from V and 2 bases from J, with 15 bases between. The CDR3 here is CASSIQVQGSNYGYTF. CDR3 sequence (DNA): TGTGCCAGTAGTATACAGGTTCAGGGCTCAAACTATGGCTACACCTTC.

The chain links TRBV5-4 to TRBJ2-5; 8 nucleotides align to TRBD2. Germline CDR1 reads SGHNT; CDR2 reads YYREEE (reference sequence). This CDR3 contains 13 residues. V gave up 3 bases and J gave up 5 bases; unmatched junction bases: 3. CDR3 coding DNA: TGTGCCAGCAGCTGGCGGGGGGTGGAGACCCAGTACTTC. It encodes CASSWRGVETQYF. Using reference TRBV5-4 and TRBJ2-5 for the parts outside the CDR3, the full variable domain is ETGVTQSPTHLIKTRGQQVTLRCSSQSGHNTVSWYQQALGQGPQFIFQYYREEENGRGNFPPRFSGLQFPNYSSELNVNALELDDSALYLCASSWRGVETQYFGPGTRLLVL.

There are a few counts of this clone. The chain links TRBV6-6 to TRBJ2-3; possible D gene TRBD2, 5 bases. V gave up 10 bases and J gave up 5 bases, with 13 bases separating them. The germline CDR1 and CDR2 sequences are MNHNY and SVGAGI (reference sequence). The CDR3 covers 12 residues. CDR3 residues: CANSREGDTQYF. CDR3 sequence (DNA): TGTGCCAATTCAAGAGAGGGAGATACGCAGTATTTT.

V usage is TRBV7-2 and J usage is TRBJ1-2; TRBD1 is a possible D gene (6 bases). The CDR3 contains 13 residues. Per the germline V gene, CDR1 is SGHTA and CDR2 is FQGNSA. Trimming took 4 bases from V and 2 from J, leaving 8 bases between them. The chain's CDR3 is CASSYRENYGYTF. Written as DNA, the CDR3 is TGTGCCAGCAGCTACAGGGAAAACTATGGCTACACCTTC. Filled out from reference TRBV7-2 and TRBJ1-2, the complete variable domain reads GAGVSQSPSNKVTEKGKDVELRCDPISGHTALYWYRQSLGQGLEFLIYFQGNSAPDKSGLPSDRFSAERTGGSVSTLTIQRTQQEDSAVYLCASSYRENYGYTFGSGTRLTVV.

V usage is TRBV7-9 and J usage is TRBJ1-2; 8 nucleotides line up with TRBD1. The CDR3 runs 15 residues. J was trimmed by 4 bases and V by 1 base; bases with no gene match: 5. Germline V gene lookup returns CDR1 SEHNR and CDR2 FQNEAQ (reference sequence). CDR3 sequence (DNA): TGTGCCAGCAGCTTAGACCCCACAGGGGGCTATGGCTACACCTTC. It encodes CASSLDPTGGYGYTF.

This clone turned up a few times. The chain combines TRBV5-1 with TRBJ1-1; D is uncertain. The length of the CDR3 is 14 residues. Germline CDR1 is SGHRS and CDR2 is YFSETQ. Trimming left V 3 bases short and J 3 bases short, with 12 bases between. The CDR3 nucleotides are TGCGCCAGCAGCTCTCGGTCCGGGGACACTGAAGCTTTCTTT. Amino acids: CASSSRSGDTEAFF.